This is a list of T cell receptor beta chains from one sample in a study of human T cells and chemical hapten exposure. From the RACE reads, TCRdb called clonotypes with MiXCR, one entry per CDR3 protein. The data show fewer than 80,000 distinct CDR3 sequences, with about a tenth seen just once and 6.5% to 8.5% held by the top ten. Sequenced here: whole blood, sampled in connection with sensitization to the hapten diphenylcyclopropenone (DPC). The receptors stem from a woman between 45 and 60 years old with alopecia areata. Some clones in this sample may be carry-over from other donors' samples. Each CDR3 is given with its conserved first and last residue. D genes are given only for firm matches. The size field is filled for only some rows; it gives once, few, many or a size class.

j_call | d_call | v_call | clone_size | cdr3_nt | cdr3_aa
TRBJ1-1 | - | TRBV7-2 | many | TGTGCCAGCAGCCCCCCTCCGATTGGCTTGAACACTGAAGCTTTCTTT | CASSPPPIGLNTEAFF
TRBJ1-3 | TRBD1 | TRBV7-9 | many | TGTGCCAGCAGCCTGGACAGGGGAAACACCATATATTTT | CASSLDRGNTIYF
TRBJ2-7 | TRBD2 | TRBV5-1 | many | TGCGCCAGCAGCTTGGTGACTAGCGGGAGGGTAAGCACCTACGAGCAGTACTTC | CASSLVTSGRVSTYEQYF
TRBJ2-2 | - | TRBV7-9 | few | TGTGCCAGCAGCCCGTTAGGGGGCACCGGGGAGCTGTTTTTT | CASSPLGGTGELFF
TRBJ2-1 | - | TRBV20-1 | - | TGCAGTGTCAGAGTCGCAGGCGGAACCTACAATGAGCAGTTCTTC | CSVRVAGGTYNEQFF
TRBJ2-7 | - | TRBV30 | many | TGTGCCTGGGGGCCCCCGCCCCGAATGACAGTCTCCTACGAGCAGTACTTC | CAWGPPPRMTVSYEQYF
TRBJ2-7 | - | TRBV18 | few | TGTGCCAGCTCACCTGGGTCTCCTGGGGCCTCCTACGAGCAGTACTTC | CASSPGSPGASYEQYF
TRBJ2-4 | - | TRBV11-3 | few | TGTGCCAGCAGCTTGACATCCGGGCTGGACATTCAGTACTTC | CASSLTSGLDIQYF
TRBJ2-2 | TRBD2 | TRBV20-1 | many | TGCAGTGCTAGATCCGCCAGGAGTAGCGGGAGCCTGAACACCGGGGAGCTGTTTTTT | CSARSARSSGSLNTGELFF
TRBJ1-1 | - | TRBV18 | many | TGTGCCAGCTCACCACGAGAGGCAGCTGAAGCTTTCTTT | CASSPREAAEAFF
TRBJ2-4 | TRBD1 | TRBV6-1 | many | TGTGCCAGCAGAGACTTACAGGGGCCCTTAGCCAAAAACATTCAGTACTTC | CASRDLQGPLAKNIQYF
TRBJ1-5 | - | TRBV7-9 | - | TGTGCCAGCAGCTTAGTTGGGGGGAGCAATCAGCCCCAGCATTTT | CASSLVGGSNQPQHF
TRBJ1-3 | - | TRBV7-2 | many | TGTGCCAGCAGCTTAGCTACCGGGACAAGCTCTGGAAACACCATATATTTT | CASSLATGTSSGNTIYF
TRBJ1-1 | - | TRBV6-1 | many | TGTGCCAGCAGTGTGACAGACAACACTGAAGCTTTCTTT | CASSVTDNTEAFF
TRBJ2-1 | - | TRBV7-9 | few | TGTGCCAGCAGCTTAAGGGAGCCGCAGTTCTTC | CASSLREPQFF
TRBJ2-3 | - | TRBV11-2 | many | TGTGCCAGCAGCTTAGGGGTTGGCGGTGGCACAGATACGCAGTATTTT | CASSLGVGGGTDTQYF
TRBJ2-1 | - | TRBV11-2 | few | TGTGCCAGCAGCTTCGGGGGCCTTAACTACAATGAGCAGTTCTTC | CASSFGGLNYNEQFF
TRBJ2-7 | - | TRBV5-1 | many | TGCGCCAGCAGGGAACAGCCATCCTACGAGCAGTACTTC | CASREQPSYEQYF
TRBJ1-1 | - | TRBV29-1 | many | TGCAGCGTCGTGATTAATTTGAACACTGAAGCTTTCTTT | CSVVINLNTEAFF
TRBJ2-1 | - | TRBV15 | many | TGTGCCACCAGCACAGGGCTGCTAGGTGAGCAGTTCTTC | CATSTGLLGEQFF
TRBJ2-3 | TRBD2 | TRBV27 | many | TGTGCCAGCAGTTTGGGGGGGATACTCACAGATACGCAGTATTTT | CASSLGGILTDTQYF
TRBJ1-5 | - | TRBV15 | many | TGTGCCACCAGCAGAGATCCCACGGTACCAAATCAGCCCCAGCATTTT | CATSRDPTVPNQPQHF
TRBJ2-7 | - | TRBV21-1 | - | TGTGCCAGCAGCAAAACCCATTGGGACAGTAGCCTCTACGAGCAGTACTTC | CASSKTHWDSSLYEQYF
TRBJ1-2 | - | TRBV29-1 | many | TGCAGCGTTGGGGAGGAGGGGAGCTATGGCTACACCTTC | CSVGEEGSYGYTF
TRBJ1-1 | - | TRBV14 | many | TGTGCCAGCAGCCAAGCACGGGGGCTCACGAACACTGAAGCTTTCTTT | CASSQARGLTNTEAFF
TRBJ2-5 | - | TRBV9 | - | TGTGCCAGCAGCGAGACCGAAGAGACCCAGTACTTC | CASSETEETQYF
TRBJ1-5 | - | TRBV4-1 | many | TGCGCCAGCACCCCGTACTGGGGCCCGTGGGGCAATCAGCCCCAGCATTTT | CASTPYWGPWGNQPQHF
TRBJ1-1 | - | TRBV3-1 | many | TGTGCCAGCAGCCAAGACAGTGAAGCTTTCTTT | CASSQDSEAFF
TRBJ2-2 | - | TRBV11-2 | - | TGTGCCAGCAGACGTCGACAGGAGGCTAACACCGGGGAGCTGTTTTTT | CASRRRQEANTGELFF
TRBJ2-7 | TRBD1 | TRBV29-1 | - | TGCAGCGTTGAAGGGACAGGGGATGAGCAGTACTTC | CSVEGTGDEQYF
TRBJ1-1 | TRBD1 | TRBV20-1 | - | TGCAGTGCTAGAGGAAGGGGACAGTCCCGACTGATGAACACTGAAGCTTTCTTT | CSARGRGQSRLMNTEAFF
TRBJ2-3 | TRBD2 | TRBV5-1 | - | TGCGCCAGCAGCCTAACGACTAGCGGGAGAACAGATACGCAGTATTTT | CASSLTTSGRTDTQYF
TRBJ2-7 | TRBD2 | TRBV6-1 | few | TGTGCCAGCAGTGCGACTAGCGGGAGAGTTTTAGGTGTCTACTTC | CASSATSGRVLGVYF
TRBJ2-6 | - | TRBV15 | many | TGTGCCACCAGCCTCGACAGCTCTGGGGCCAACGTCCTGACTTTC | CATSLDSSGANVLTF
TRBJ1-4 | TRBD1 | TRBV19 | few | TGTGCCAGTAGTACCGGGACAGGGGGCGTCGAAAAACTGTTTTTT | CASSTGTGGVEKLFF
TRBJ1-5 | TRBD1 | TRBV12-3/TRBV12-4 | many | TGTGCCAGCAGTCCCCGGGACAGGGACCATCAGCCCCAGCATTTT | CASSPRDRDHQPQHF
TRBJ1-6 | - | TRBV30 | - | TGTGCCTGGAGGGTGTCGGGAATAAATTCACCCCTCCACTTT | CAWRVSGINSPLHF
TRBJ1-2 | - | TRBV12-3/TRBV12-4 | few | TGTGCCAGCAGTTTAGATCTGGGTTATGGCTACACCTTC | CASSLDLGYGYTF
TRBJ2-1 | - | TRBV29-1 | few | TGCAGCGTTGTAGTAGCGGCTGAGCAGTTCTTC | CSVVVAAEQFF
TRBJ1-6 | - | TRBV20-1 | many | TGCAGTGCTAGATTTGGGGTGGGCGCTACCAATTCACCCCTCCACTTT | CSARFGVGATNSPLHF
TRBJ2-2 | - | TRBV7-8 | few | TGTGCCAGCAGCTTAGCGGCGATTAGGACAGTCACCGGGGAGCTGTTTTTT | CASSLAAIRTVTGELFF
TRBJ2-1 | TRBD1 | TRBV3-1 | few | TGTGCCAGCAGCCGCCGGACAGGCCTCAATGAGCAGTTCTTC | CASSRRTGLNEQFF
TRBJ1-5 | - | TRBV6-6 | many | TGTGCCAGCAGCCAAGACGCGGTCCAGCCCCAGCATTTT | CASSQDAVQPQHF
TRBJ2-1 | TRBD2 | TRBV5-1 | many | TGCGCCAGCAGCCAAGGACTAGGGGAAAATAATGAGCAGTTCTTC | CASSQGLGENNEQFF
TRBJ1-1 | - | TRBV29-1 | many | TGCAGCGTTGAGGGCGGACTGAACACTGAAGCTTTCTTT | CSVEGGLNTEAFF
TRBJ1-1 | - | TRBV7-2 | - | TGTGCCAGCAGCCCGAACAGGGTAGGGAGCACTGAAGCTTTCTTT | CASSPNRVGSTEAFF
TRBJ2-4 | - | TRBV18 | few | TGTGCCAGCTCACCAGAACAGGTTGGACGAGACATTCAGTACTTC | CASSPEQVGRDIQYF
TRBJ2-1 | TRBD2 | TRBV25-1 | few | TGTGCCAGCAGTCAAACGGGACTAGCGGGAGGCCAACTCATATACAATGAGCAGTTCTTC | CASSQTGLAGGQLIYNEQFF
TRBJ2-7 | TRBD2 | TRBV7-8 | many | TGTGCCAGCGGAAAGTCGGGAGGGGCCTACGAGCAGTACTTC | CASGKSGGAYEQYF
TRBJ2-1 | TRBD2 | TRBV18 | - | TGTGCCAGCTCACCCCAGCGGGAGGGCCTCTCCAATGAGCAGTTCTTC | CASSPQREGLSNEQFF
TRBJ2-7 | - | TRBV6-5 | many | TGTGCCAGCAGGTATCGGGACACCTACGAGCAGTACTTC | CASRYRDTYEQYF
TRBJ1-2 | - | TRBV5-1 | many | TGCGCCAGCAGCCTTGGGACGGACTATGGCTACACCTTC | CASSLGTDYGYTF
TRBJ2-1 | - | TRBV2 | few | TGTGCCAGCTATCATGGAATAAGCTCCTACAATGAGCAGTTCTTC | CASYHGISSYNEQFF
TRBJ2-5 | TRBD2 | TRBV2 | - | TGTGCCAGCAGGACTAGCGGGAGAACCCAAGAGACCCAGTACTTC | CASRTSGRTQETQYF
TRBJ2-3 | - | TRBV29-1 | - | TGCAGCGTTGGGAGAAGCACAGATACGCAGTATTTT | CSVGRSTDTQYF